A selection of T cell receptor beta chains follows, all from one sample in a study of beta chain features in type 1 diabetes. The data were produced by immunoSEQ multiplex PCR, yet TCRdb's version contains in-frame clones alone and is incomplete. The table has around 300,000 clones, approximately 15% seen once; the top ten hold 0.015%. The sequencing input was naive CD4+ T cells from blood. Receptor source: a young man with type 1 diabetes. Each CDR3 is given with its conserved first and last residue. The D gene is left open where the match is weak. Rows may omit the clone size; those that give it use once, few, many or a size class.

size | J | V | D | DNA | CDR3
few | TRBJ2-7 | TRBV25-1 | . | TGTGCCAGCAGTGAAGCGCCAGGGGGAGGCTCCTACGAGCAGTACTTC | CASSEAPGGGSYEQYF
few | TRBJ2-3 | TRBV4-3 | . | TGCGCCAGCAGCCCCCGCCGGAGGTTCCTCCCATCGGATACGCAGTATTTT | CASSPRRRFLPSDTQYF
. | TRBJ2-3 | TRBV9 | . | TGTGCCAGCAGCGTCGGTTCCGGGACACCAAGTAGTACGCAGTATTTT | CASSVGSGTPSSTQYF
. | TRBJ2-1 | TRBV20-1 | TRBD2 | TGCAGTGCCAAGGGACTAGCGGGCACTCTCTTC | CSAKGLAGTLF
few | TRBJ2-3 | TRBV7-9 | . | TGTGCCAGCAGCTTAGCGACATTCACAGATACGCAGTATTTT | CASSLATFTDTQYF
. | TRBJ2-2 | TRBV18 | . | TGTGCCAGCCTACCACTCAACAGGCGCACCGGGGAGCTGTTTTTT | CASLPLNRRTGELFF
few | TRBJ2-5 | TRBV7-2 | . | TGTGCCAGCAGCTTAGCCATGGACGGCCAGGGGGGAAAGACCCAGTACTTC | CASSLAMDGQGGKTQYF
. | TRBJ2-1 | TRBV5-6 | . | TGTGCCAGCAGGGCTACTAGTCGAGCCTACAATGAGCAGTTCTTC | CASRATSRAYNEQFF
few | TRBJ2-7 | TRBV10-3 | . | TGTGCCATCAGAACACAGGGAGGGGACGAGCAGTACTTC | CAIRTQGGDEQYF
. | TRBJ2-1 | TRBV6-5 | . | TGTGCCAGCAGCCCCTGGTATACAGGGCGGGATGAGCAGTTCTTC | CASSPWYTGRDEQFF
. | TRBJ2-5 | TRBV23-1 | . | TGCGCCAGCAGTCAATCGTGGAGGGTGGTCCAAGAGACCCAGTACTTC | CASSQSWRVVQETQYF
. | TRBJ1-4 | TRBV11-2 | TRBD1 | TGTGCCAGCAGCTTAGGGTACCGGCAGGGGGAAGAAAAACTGTTTTTT | CASSLGYRQGEEKLFF
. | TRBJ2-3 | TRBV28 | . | TGTGCCAGCAATCGTCACAGGGTCGTGCCAGATACGCAGTATTTT | CASNRHRVVPDTQYF
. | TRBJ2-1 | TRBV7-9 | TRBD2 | TGTGCCAGCAGCTTTAGCGGGGGGGCAAACAATGAGCAGTTCTTC | CASSFSGGANNEQFF
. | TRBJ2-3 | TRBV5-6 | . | TGTGCCAGCAGCTGGCGCGTGGGGGGTACAGATACGCAGTATTTT | CASSWRVGGTDTQYF
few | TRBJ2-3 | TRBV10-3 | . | TGTGCCACTTCCCGGACAGATACGCAGTATTTT | CATSRTDTQYF
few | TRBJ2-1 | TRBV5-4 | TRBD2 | TGTGCCAGCAGCTCATTAGCGGGGCCAAATGAGCAGTTCTTC | CASSSLAGPNEQFF
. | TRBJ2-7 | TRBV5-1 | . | TGCGCCAGCAGCTTCCGACAGGTTCCCTCCTACGAGCAGTACTTC | CASSFRQVPSYEQYF
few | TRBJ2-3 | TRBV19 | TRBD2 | TGTGCCAGTAGTCCTACTAGCGGGACCTACACAGATACGCAGTATTTT | CASSPTSGTYTDTQYF
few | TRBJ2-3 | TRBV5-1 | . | TGCGCCAGCAATCGACAGGCGACTTCAGATACGCAGTATTTT | CASNRQATSDTQYF
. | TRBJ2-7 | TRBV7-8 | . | TGTGCCAGCAGCTTATCCTTCAGTTACGAGCAGTACTTC | CASSLSFSYEQYF
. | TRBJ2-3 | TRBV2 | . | TGTGCCAGCAGTGAAGTGGGGGGTGATACGCAGTATTTT | CASSEVGGDTQYF
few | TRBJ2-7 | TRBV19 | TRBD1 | TGTGCCAGTAGTCCCCGACAGGGACCCGAGCAGTACTTC | CASSPRQGPEQYF
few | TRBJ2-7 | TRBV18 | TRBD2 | TGTGCCAGCTCAAGGGCGGGAGGCCCCTACGAGCAGTACTTC | CASSRAGGPYEQYF
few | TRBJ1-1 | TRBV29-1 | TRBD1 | TGCAGAGCGACAGGGCAGGGCACTGAAGCTTTCTTT | CRATGQGTEAFF
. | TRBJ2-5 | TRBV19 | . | TGTGCCAGTAGTATCCTCCCCGGGAGCCAAGAGACCCAGTACTTC | CASSILPGSQETQYF
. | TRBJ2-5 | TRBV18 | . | TGTGCCAGCCGACCAGCACTGGGGGCAGCCCAAGAGACCCAGTACTTC | CASRPALGAAQETQYF
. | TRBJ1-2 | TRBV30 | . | TGTGCCTGGATGCGATCAACGGGGGACTATGGCTACACCTTC | CAWMRSTGDYGYTF
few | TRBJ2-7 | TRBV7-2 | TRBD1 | TGTGCCACGGCGGGACAGGGGACCTACGAGCAGTACTTC | CATAGQGTYEQYF
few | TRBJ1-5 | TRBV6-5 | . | TGTGCCAGCAGCCAGGCCACAGGCAATCAGCCCCAGCATTTT | CASSQATGNQPQHF
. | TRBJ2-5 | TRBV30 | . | TGTGCCTGGAGTGTAATTTATGAGACCCAGTACTTC | CAWSVIYETQYF
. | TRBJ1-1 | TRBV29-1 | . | TGCAGCGTTGAAGGACATCTCCTGAACACTGAAGCTTTCTTT | CSVEGHLLNTEAFF
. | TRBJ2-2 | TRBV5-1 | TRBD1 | TGCGCCAGCAGCCAGGGGACAGGGGCCGGGGAGCTGTTTTTT | CASSQGTGAGELFF
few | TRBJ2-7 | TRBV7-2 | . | TGTGCCAGCAGCTTCGCTTACTCTGGCGGGCGGAGCTCCTACGAGCAGTACTTC | CASSFAYSGGRSSYEQYF
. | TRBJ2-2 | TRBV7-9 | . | TGTGCCAGCAGCCGAGGGACTCCCGATACCGGGGAGCTGTTTTTT | CASSRGTPDTGELFF
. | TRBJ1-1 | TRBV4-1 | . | TGCGCCAGCAGCCCCGGACAAGGGCCTTTGAGGGAAGCTTTCTTT | CASSPGQGPLREAFF
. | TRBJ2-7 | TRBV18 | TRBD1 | TGTGCCAGCTCACCACCGCTTTCCCAGGGGGCGCCGTACGAGCAGTACTTC | CASSPPLSQGAPYEQYF
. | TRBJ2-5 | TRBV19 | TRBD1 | TGTGCCAGTAGTACAGGACAGGGACCCGTTGAGACCCAGTACTTC | CASSTGQGPVETQYF
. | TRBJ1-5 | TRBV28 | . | TGTGCCAGCGACGGGTGGAATCAGCCCCAGCATTTT | CASDGWNQPQHF
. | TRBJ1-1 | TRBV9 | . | TGTGCCAGCAGCGTAGGCCAGGGCTACACTGAAGCTTTCTTT | CASSVGQGYTEAFF
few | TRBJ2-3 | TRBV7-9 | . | TGTGCCAGCAGCAACAGGAGAAGCACAGATACGCAGTATTTT | CASSNRRSTDTQYF
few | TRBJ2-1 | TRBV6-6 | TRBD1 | TGTGCCAGCAGTAGGACAGGGGGTTTCTCCTACAATGAGCAGTTCTTC | CASSRTGGFSYNEQFF
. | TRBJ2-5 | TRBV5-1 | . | TGCGCCAGCAGCACGGGGGAAGCAGAGACCCAGTACTTC | CASSTGEAETQYF
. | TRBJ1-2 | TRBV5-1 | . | TGCGCCAGCAGCTTGTTAAGAGGAGAGACGGGGGATGGCTACACCTTC | CASSLLRGETGDGYTF
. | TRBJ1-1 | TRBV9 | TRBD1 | TGTGCCAGTACAGGGGGTATGAACACTGAAGCTTTCTTT | CASTGGMNTEAFF
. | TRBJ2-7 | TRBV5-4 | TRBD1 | TGTGCCAGCAGCTCTAGTTCCCGGGACAGGAACGAGCAGTACTTC | CASSSSSRDRNEQYF
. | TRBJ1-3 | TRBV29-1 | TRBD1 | TGCAGCGTTTCGGGACAGCGGGGAAACACCATATATTTT | CSVSGQRGNTIYF
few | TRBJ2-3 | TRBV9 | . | TGTGCCAGCAGCGTAGGTCAGGGCTTGCGCACAGATACGCAGTATTTT | CASSVGQGLRTDTQYF